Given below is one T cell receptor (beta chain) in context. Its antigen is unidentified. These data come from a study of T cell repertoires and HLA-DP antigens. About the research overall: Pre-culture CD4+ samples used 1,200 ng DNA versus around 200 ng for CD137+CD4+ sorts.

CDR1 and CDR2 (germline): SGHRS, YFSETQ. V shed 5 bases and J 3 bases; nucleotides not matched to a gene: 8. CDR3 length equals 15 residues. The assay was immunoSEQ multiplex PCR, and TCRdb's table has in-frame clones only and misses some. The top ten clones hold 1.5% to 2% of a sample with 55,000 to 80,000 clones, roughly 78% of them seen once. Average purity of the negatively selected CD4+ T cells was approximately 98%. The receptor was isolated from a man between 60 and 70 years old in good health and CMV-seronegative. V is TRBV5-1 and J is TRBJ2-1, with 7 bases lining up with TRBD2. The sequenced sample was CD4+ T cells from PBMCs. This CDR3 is CASRSTREGYNEQFF. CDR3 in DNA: TGCGCCAGCAGAAGCACCAGGGAGGGCTACAATGAGCAGTTCTTC.